This entry concerns a single T cell receptor beta chain. Its antigen is still unknown. The source of the sample is a study of cytotoxic CD8 clonotypes in ibrutinib-treated CLL. Repertoires were generated with immunoSEQ multiplex PCR, while TCRdb's copy carries only in-frame clones and drops some. This sample has 90,000 to 100,000 clones, with around 73% found just once. Findings of the study overall: Sample timing was unmatched between remission and later-progressing patients; lymph nodes unstudied. Age-matched healthy donor levels were exceeded by baseline clonality, which tracked circulating CD8+ T-cell counts. The study found public clonotypes uncommon, contracting or stable on treatment.

This CDR3 has 14 residues. Germline CDR1 SGHTA, CDR2 FQGNSA. Between the trimmed V and J ends, which lost 5 bases and 6 bases, there was a span of 17 bases. PBMCs were cryopreserved, and roughly 2.1 micrograms of genomic DNA from them went into TCR beta libraries. V usage is TRBV7-2 and J usage is TRBJ2-7, with D tentatively TRBD2 (7 bases). This specimen consisted of PBMCs, obtained after 12 months of ibrutinib treatment. This TCR derives from a human donor with chronic lymphocytic leukemia. DNA for the CDR3: TGTGCCAGCAGCCCGTACGGGGAGGGGGGCGAGCAGTACTTC. Translation gives CASSPYGEGGEQYF.